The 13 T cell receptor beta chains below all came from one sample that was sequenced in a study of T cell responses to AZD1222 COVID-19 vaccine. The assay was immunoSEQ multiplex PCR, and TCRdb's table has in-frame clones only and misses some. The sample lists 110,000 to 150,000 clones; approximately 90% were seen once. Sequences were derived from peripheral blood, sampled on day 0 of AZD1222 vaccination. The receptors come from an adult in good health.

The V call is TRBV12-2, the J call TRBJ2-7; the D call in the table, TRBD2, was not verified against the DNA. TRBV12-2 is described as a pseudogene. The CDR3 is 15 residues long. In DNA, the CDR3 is TGTGCAAGTCGCTTAGAGTTAGCGGGCTACTACGAGCAGTACTTC. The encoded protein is CASRLELAGYYEQYF.

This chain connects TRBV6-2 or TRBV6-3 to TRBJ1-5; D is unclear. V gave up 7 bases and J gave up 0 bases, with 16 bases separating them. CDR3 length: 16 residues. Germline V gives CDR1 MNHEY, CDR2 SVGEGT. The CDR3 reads CASTPFLVYSNQPQHF. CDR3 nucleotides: TGTGCCAGCACCCCGTTTTTGGTCTATAGCAATCAGCCCCAGCATTTT.

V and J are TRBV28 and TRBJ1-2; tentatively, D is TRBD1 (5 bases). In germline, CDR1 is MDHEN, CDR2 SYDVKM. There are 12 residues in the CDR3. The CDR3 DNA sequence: TGTGTCTCGAGCGGGGCGGGCTATGGCTACACCTTC. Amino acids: CVSSGAGYGYTF.

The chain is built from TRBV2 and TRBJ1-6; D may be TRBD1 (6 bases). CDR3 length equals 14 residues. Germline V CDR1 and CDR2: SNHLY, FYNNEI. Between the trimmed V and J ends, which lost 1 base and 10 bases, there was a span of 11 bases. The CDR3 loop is CASSEVQGSSPLHF. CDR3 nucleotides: TGTGCCAGCAGTGAAGTACAGGGTAGCTCACCCCTCCACTTT.

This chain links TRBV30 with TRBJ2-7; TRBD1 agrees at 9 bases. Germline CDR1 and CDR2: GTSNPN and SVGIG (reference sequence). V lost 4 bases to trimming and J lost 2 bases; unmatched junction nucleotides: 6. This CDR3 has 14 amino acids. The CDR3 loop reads CAWTPGQGPYEQYF. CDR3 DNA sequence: TGTGCCTGGACCCCGGGACAGGGACCCTACGAGCAGTACTTC.

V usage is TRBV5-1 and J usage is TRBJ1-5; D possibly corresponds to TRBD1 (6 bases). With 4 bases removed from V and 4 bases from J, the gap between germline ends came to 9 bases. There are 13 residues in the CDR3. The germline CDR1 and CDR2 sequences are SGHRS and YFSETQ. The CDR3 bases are TGCGCCAGCAGCGTAACAGGGAATCAGCCCCAGCATTTT. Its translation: CASSVTGNQPQHF.

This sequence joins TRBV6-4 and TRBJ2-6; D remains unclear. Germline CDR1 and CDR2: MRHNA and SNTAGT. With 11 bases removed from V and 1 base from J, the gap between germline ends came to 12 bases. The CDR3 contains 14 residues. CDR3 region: CAAGDTSGANVLTF. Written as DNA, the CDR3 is TGTGCCGCCGGAGACACATCTGGGGCCAACGTCCTGACTTTC.

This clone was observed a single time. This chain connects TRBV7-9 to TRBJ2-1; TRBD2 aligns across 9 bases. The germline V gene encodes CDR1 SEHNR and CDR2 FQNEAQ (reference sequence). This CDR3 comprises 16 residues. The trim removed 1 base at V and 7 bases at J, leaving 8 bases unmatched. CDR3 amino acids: CASSLDGGRALNEQFF. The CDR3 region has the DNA TGTGCCAGCAGCTTAGATGGCGGGAGGGCCTTAAATGAGCAGTTCTTC.

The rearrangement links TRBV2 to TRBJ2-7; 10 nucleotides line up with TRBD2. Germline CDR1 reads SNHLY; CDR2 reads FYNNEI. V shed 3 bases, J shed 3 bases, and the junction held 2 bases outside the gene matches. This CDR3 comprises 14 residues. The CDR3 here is CASSDVAGGYEQYF. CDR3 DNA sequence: TGTGCCAGCAGTGATGTAGCGGGAGGCTACGAGCAGTACTTC.

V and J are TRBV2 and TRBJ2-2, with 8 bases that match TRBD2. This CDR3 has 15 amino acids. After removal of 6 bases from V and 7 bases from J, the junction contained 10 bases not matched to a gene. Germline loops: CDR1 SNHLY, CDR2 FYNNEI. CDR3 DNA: TGTGCCAGCAGGGGGACTAGGGGGAGTGTCGGGGAGCTGTTTTTT. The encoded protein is CASRGTRGSVGELFF. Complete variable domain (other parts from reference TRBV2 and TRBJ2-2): EPEVTQTPSHQVTQMGQEVILRCVPISNHLYFYWYRQILGQKVEFLVSFYNNEISEKSEIFDDQFSVERPDGSNFTLKIRSTKLEDSAMYFCASRGTRGSVGELFFGEGSRLTVL.

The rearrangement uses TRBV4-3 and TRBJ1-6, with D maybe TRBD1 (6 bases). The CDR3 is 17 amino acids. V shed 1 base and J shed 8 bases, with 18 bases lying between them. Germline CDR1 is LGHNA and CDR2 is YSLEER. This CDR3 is CASSQGGGGLSDSPLHF. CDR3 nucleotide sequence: TGCGCCAGCAGCCAAGGGGGAGGGGGGCTTAGCGATTCACCCCTCCACTTT.

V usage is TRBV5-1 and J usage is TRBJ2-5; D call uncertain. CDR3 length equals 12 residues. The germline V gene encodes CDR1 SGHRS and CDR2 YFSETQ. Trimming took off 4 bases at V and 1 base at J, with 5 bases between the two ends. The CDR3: CASSRPQETQYF. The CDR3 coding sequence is TGCGCCAGCAGCAGACCCCAAGAGACCCAGTACTTC.

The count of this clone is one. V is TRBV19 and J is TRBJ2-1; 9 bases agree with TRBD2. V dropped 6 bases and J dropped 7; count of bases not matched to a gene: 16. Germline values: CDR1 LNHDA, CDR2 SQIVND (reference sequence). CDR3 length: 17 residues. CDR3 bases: TGTGCCAGTAGCTGGCCGGTTTGGCGGGAGGGCCGGAATGAGCAGTTCTTC. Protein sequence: CASSWPVWREGRNEQFF.